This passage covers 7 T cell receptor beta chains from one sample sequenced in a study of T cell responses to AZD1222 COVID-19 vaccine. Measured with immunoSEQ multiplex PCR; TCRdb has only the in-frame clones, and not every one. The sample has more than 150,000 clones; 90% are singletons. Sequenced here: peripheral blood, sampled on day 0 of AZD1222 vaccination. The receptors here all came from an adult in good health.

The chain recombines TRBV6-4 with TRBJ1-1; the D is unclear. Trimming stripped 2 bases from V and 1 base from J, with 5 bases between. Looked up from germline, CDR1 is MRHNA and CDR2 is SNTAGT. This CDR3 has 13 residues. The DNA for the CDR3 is TGTGCCAGCAGTGACAGGGCGAACACTGAAGCTTTCTTT. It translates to CASSDRANTEAFF.

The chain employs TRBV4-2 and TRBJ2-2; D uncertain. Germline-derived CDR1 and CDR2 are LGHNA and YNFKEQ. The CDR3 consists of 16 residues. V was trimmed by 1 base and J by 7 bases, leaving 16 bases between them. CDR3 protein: CASSQGIIHSGGELFF. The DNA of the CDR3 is TGTGCCAGCAGCCAAGGGATCATTCACTCCGGCGGGGAGCTGTTTTTT.

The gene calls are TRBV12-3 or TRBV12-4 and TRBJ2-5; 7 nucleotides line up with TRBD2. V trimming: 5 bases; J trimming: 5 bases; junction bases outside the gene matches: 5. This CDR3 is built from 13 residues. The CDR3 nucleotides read TGTGCCAGCAGTGGGGGGGTTGTGGAGACCCAGTACTTC. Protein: CASSGGVVETQYF.

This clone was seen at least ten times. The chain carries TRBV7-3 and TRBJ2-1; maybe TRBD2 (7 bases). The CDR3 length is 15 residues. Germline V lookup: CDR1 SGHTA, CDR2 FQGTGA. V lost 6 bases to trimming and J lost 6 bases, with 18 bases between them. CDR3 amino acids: CASRLAGANSNEQFF. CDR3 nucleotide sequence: TGTGCCAGCAGACTCGCGGGGGCCAATTCCAATGAGCAGTTCTTC.

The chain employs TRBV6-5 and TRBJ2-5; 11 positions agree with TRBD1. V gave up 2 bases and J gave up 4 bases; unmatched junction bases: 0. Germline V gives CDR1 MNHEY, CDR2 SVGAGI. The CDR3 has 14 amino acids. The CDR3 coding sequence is TGTGCCAGCAGTTACGGGACAGGGGGAGAGACCCAGTACTTC. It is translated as CASSYGTGGETQYF.

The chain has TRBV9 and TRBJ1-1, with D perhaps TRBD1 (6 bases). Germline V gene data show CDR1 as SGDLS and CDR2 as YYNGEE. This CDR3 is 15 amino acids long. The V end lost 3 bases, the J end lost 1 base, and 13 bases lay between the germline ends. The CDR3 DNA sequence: TGTGCCAGCAGCGGAAGGGGGGGCACGAACACTGAAGCTTTCTTT. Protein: CASSGRGGTNTEAFF. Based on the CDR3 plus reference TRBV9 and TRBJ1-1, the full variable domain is DSGVTQTPKHLITATGQRVTLRCSPRSGDLSVYWYQQSLDQGLQFLIQYYNGEERAKGNILERFSAQQFPDLHSELNLSSLELGDSALYFCASSGRGGTNTEAFFGQGTRLTVV.

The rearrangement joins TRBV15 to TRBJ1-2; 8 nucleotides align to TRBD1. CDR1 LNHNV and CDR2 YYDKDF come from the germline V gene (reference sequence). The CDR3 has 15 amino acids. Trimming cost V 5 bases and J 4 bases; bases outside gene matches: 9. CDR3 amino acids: CATSGGQGWSYGYTF. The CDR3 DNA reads TGTGCCACCAGCGGAGGACAGGGTTGGTCCTATGGCTACACCTTC.